These 24 T cell receptor beta chains share one sample of origin, sequenced in a study of blood T cell repertoires in COVID-19 (dated by TCRdb to about 2020). The library was obtained by the immunoSEQ multiplex PCR assay. Drawn from immuneACCESS, this table holds only the in-frame rearrangements with V and J called that TCRdb kept. Clones are partly lost; checked studies trace under half to an unresolved V gene and leave the rest unexplained. For this sample there are around 63,000 clones; more than 60% appear just once. 15% to 20% of the sample is held by the ten biggest clonotypes. The sequencing input was peripheral blood. The receptor source for this set is a woman aged 50 to 60 with active or convalescent COVID-19.

The chain couples TRBV27 to TRBJ1-5; D is possibly TRBD1 (6 bases). Looked up from germline, CDR1 is MNHEY and CDR2 is SMNVEV (reference sequence). The CDR3 covers 16 residues. Trimming removed 5 bases from V and 2 bases from J, with 16 bases in between. CDR3 bases: TGTGCCAGCAGTCCGAGGGTAGGGGGTCGCAATCAGCCCCAGCATTTT. As protein: CASSPRVGGRNQPQHF.

In its sample, this clone was seen a few times. The chain recombines TRBV7-2 with TRBJ1-1; D possibly corresponds to TRBD1 (5 bases). The CDR3 length is 14 residues. Germline V gene sequence: CDR1 SGHTA, CDR2 FQGNSA. Trimming took 3 bases from V and 10 from J, leaving 18 bases between them. CDR3 residues: CASSFRGSWEGAFF. CDR3 in DNA: TGTGCCAGCAGCTTCCGGGGCTCCTGGGAGGGAGCTTTCTTT. The variable domain in full, completed from reference TRBV7-2 and TRBJ1-1, reads GAGVSQSPSNKVTEKGKDVELRCDPISGHTALYWYRQSLGQGLEFLIYFQGNSAPDKSGLPSDRFSAERTGGSVSTLTIQRTQQEDSAVYLCASSFRGSWEGAFFGQGTRLTVV.

The chain couples TRBV6-1 to TRBJ1-4, with 9 bases matching TRBD1. Germline lookup yields CDR1 MNHNS and CDR2 SASEGT. Trimming took 2 bases from V and 6 from J; bases not matched to a gene: 7. The CDR3 runs 16 residues. Here the CDR3 reads CASSEKWDRDYEKLFF. CDR3 sequence (DNA): TGTGCCAGCAGTGAAAAGTGGGACAGGGATTATGAAAAACTGTTTTTT.

This sequence joins TRBV7-8 and TRBJ2-7; TRBD1 matches at 9 bases. Germline trimming cut 3 bases from V and 6 bases from J; bases unmatched to any gene: 9. The CDR3 loop spans 15 amino acids. From germline, CDR1 is SGHVS and CDR2 FQNEAQ. The CDR3 coding sequence is TGTGCCAGCAGCTTCCCCGACAGGGGGGTAGGCGAGCAGTACTTC. It specifies CASSFPDRGVGEQYF.

This clone showed up just a few times. J is TRBJ1-5 and V is TRBV18; 7 bases fit TRBD1. The germline V gene encodes CDR1 KGHSH and CDR2 LQKENI. Germline trimming cut 2 bases from V and 5 bases from J; bases unmatched to any gene: 3. This CDR3 is 14 amino acids long. CDR3 sequence (DNA): TGTGCCAGCTCACCAGACAGGGAAGATCAGCCCCAGCATTTT. This codes for CASSPDREDQPQHF.

The chain couples TRBV29-1 to TRBJ2-2, with 12 bases that match TRBD1. V was pared by 6 bases and J by 3 bases, with 2 bases of the junction left unmatched. The CDR3 has 14 residues. Per germline, CDR1 SQVTM and CDR2 ANQGSEA. As DNA, the CDR3 is TGCAGCGTCGGGACAGGGGGCGACACCGGGGAGCTGTTTTTT. Translating gives CSVGTGGDTGELFF.

This chain links TRBV2 with TRBJ1-5; 8 bases align to TRBD1. CDR1 and CDR2 (germline): SNHLY, FYNNEI. The CDR3 runs 15 residues. V was pared by 5 bases and J by 6 bases, with 9 bases of the junction left unmatched. The CDR3 sequence is CASSSGGRGVQPQHF. The CDR3 nucleotides are TGTGCCAGCAGTTCAGGGGGCAGGGGGGTTCAGCCCCAGCATTTT.

The chain combines TRBV11-3 with TRBJ2-1, with TRBD1 matching over 9 bases. CDR1 and CDR2 from the germline V gene are SGHNT and YENEEA. Trimming removed 5 bases from V and 7 bases from J; junction bases left unmatched: 3. The CDR3 covers 13 residues. CDR3 DNA sequence: TGTGCCAGCAGCCACAGGGGGCAGAATGAGCAGTTCTTC. Its translation is CASSHRGQNEQFF.

V usage is TRBV27 and J usage is TRBJ2-3, with D possibly TRBD2 on 6 matching bases. This CDR3 spans 14 amino acids. CDR1 and CDR2 from the germline V gene are MNHEY and SMNVEV (reference sequence). The V end was cut by 3 bases, the J end by 0 bases, with 7 bases between. In nucleotides, the CDR3 is TGTGCCAGCAGTTTCGGGGGTAGCACAGATACGCAGTATTTT. Its translation: CASSFGGSTDTQYF.

This clone was picked up a small number of times. The rearrangement links TRBV6-4 to TRBJ1-3; 10 positions match TRBD1. The CDR3 has 16 amino acids. Losses at the gene ends were 2 bases for V and 4 bases for J; bases not matched to a gene: 5. CDR1 is MRHNA and CDR2 is SNTAGT in the germline V gene. The CDR3 nucleotides read TGTGCCAGCAGTGACAGGGACAGGGGAGGGGGAAACACCATATATTTT. This sequence encodes CASSDRDRGGGNTIYF.

For the CDR3, the DNA is TGTGCCAGTAAGGACAGTGGACGGTCCGCGGAGCAGTTCTTC. It codes for CASKDSGRSAEQFF. This chain uses TRBV2 with TRBJ2-1; a possible D gene is TRBD1 (6 bases). CDR1 is SNHLY and CDR2 is FYNNEI in the germline V gene. The CDR3 totals 14 residues. Trimming cost V 9 bases and J 10 bases, with 22 bases left between them.

This clone was counted once. At one of its ends the junction is not consistent with the germline gene, which may arise from a read error. The same CDR3 is also encoded by other DNA sequences in this sample. The chain couples TRBV5-4 to TRBJ1-2; D is possibly TRBD1 (6 bases). The CDR3 runs to 13 residues. The germline CDR1 and CDR2 sequences are SGHNT and YYREEE (reference sequence). CDR3 bases: TGCGCCAGCAGCTTGGGGAACAGGGTTGGCTACACCTTC. This encodes CASSLGNRVGYTF.

This chain links TRBV5-1 with TRBJ2-7; no clear D gene. V was pared by 1 base and J by 2 bases, with 10 bases between. This CDR3 is 14 amino acids long. CDR1 is SGHRS and CDR2 is YFSETQ in the germline V gene. The chain's CDR3 is CASSLNYNTYEQYF. The CDR3 nucleotides are TGCGCCAGCAGCTTGAATTATAATACCTACGAGCAGTACTTC.

This chain links TRBV19 with TRBJ2-2; TRBD2 aligns across 9 bases. V trimming: 7 bases; J trimming: 1 base; junction bases outside the gene matches: 10. Germline V gene lookup returns CDR1 LNHDA and CDR2 SQIVND (reference sequence). This CDR3 is built from 17 residues. CDR3 region: CASKKRQLAGNTGELFF. CDR3 bases: TGTGCCAGTAAAAAACGGCAACTAGCGGGGAACACCGGGGAGCTGTTTTTT.

This clone has only one observation. The chain links TRBV11-3 to TRBJ2-1, with a weak D call TRBD1 (6 bases). CDR3 length: 13 residues. The germline V and J ends were trimmed by 3 bases and 4 bases, with 7 bases remaining between them. Germline V gene sequence: CDR1 SGHNT, CDR2 YENEEA. CDR3 DNA: TGTGCCAGCAGCTTGGACAGTTACAATGAGCAGTTCTTC. It encodes CASSLDSYNEQFF.

The rearrangement uses TRBV9 and TRBJ2-1; D possibly corresponds to TRBD1 (6 bases). V was pared by 3 bases and J by 4 bases, with 14 bases between. The V gene's germline CDR1 is SGDLS and CDR2 YYNGEE. The CDR3 has 15 amino acids. In DNA form, the CDR3 reads TGTGCCAGCAGCGGAGGAACTACAGGGTACAATGAGCAGTTCTTC. Translating it yields CASSGGTTGYNEQFF.

This chain connects TRBV5-6 to TRBJ2-1; possibly TRBD2 for D (6 bases). V gave up 0 bases and J gave up 3 bases, with 10 bases separating them. Germline assignment: CDR1 SGHDT and CDR2 YYEEEE. CDR3 length equals 15 residues. The CDR3 DNA sequence: TGTGCCAGCAGCTTGGAAACCGGGAGCTACAATGAGCAGTTCTTC. Amino acid sequence: CASSLETGSYNEQFF.

The V gene is TRBV18, the J gene TRBJ2-7, with 10 bases lining up with TRBD1. CDR1 and CDR2 from the germline V gene are KGHSH and LQKENI. The CDR3 runs 17 residues. V was pared by 0 bases and J by 4 bases, with 9 bases of the junction left unmatched. CDR3 amino acids: CASSPPFGQGERYEQYF. The CDR3, as DNA: TGTGCCAGCTCACCACCGTTTGGACAGGGGGAAAGGTACGAGCAGTACTTC.

The V and J genes are TRBV6-1 and TRBJ2-4; 7 bases are a match to TRBD2. V shed 0 bases, J shed 6 bases, and the junction held 2 bases outside the gene matches. This CDR3 has 14 amino acids. Per germline, CDR1 MNHNS and CDR2 SASEGT. CDR3 loop: CASSEARTRNIQYF. CDR3 bases: TGTGCCAGCAGTGAAGCAAGGACTAGAAACATTCAGTACTTC.

The chain has TRBV6-5 and TRBJ2-2, with D maybe TRBD2 (5 bases). The V end lost 7 bases, the J end lost 2 bases, and 11 bases lay between the germline ends. This CDR3 spans 14 amino acids. The germline V gene has CDR1 MNHEY and CDR2 SVGAGI. CDR3 coding DNA: TGTGCCAGCAAACTAGTACGAAACACCGGGGAGCTGTTTTTT. It is translated as CASKLVRNTGELFF.

The chain carries TRBV24-1 and TRBJ2-5; 8 bases are shared with TRBD2. CDR1 KGHDR and CDR2 SFDVKD come from the germline V gene. V lost 4 bases, J lost 2 bases, and 5 bases stayed unmatched. CDR3 length: 15 residues. The CDR3 loop is CATSDLRGVQETQYF. CDR3 in DNA: TGTGCCACCAGTGACCTGCGGGGGGTACAAGAGACCCAGTACTTC.

The chain links TRBV19 to TRBJ1-5; a possible D gene is TRBD1 (6 bases). Per germline, CDR1 LNHDA and CDR2 SQIVND (reference sequence). Between the trimmed V and J ends, which lost 8 bases and 4 bases, there was a span of 18 bases. The CDR3 has 15 residues. The chain's CDR3 is CASQTRSTGNQPQHF. Written as DNA, the CDR3 is TGTGCCAGTCAAACTCGGTCGACAGGAAATCAGCCCCAGCATTTT.

This chain joins TRBV7-2 and TRBJ2-7; 7 nucleotides match TRBD2. Germline V gene sequence: CDR1 SGHTA, CDR2 FQGNSA. Unmatched junction bases numbered 7, after V lost 6 bases and J lost 5 bases. This CDR3 is built from 13 residues. The CDR3 spells CASSNQSGDEQYF. The CDR3 nucleotides are TGTGCCAGCAGTAACCAGAGCGGGGACGAGCAGTACTTC.

This clone was seen only once. The chain links TRBV19 to TRBJ2-1; TRBD2 matches 13 bases. The CDR3 consists of 16 residues. V lost 5 bases and J lost 6; bases outside the gene matches: 7. Germline assignment: CDR1 LNHDA and CDR2 SQIVND (reference sequence). DNA of the CDR3: TGTGCCAGTAGTTACCTACTAGCGGGAGGGGGCAATGAGCAGTTCTTC. This codes for CASSYLLAGGGNEQFF.